This TCR beta chain was captured in a study of T cell changes during pregnancy in multiple sclerosis. The data were produced by immunoSEQ multiplex PCR, yet TCRdb's version contains in-frame clones alone and is incomplete. In the table there are tens of thousands of clones, over 75% of which are singletons. This material consisted of peripheral blood, taken in the first trimester of pregnancy. The sequence derives from a female donor with multiple sclerosis, enrolled in a pregnancy study.

CDR3 sequence: CASSSGTSGYEQYF. Written as DNA, the CDR3 is TGTGCCAGCAGTTCCGGGACTAGCGGCTACGAGCAGTACTTC. This chain connects TRBV27 to TRBJ2-7, with 11 bases lining up with TRBD2. The CDR3 is made up of 14 amino acids. Germline loops: CDR1 MNHEY, CDR2 SMNVEV (reference sequence). Germline trimming cut 4 bases from V and 3 bases from J; bases unmatched to any gene: 2.